The entry below describes one T cell receptor (beta chain). Its cognate antigen has yet to be identified. Per-base qualities were not stored, and no clone one base away is much larger. Using the deep immunoSEQ assay, TCR CDR3 regions were amplified from genomic DNA by multiplex PCR. Extracted genomic DNA from each cell subset was distributed evenly across all wells of several immunoSEQ 96-well plates, and each plate was treated as a replicate. For sorted subsets, each replicate PCR was loaded with around 200 ng genomic DNA, equivalent to about 30,000 T cell genomes. The purified libraries were quantified using a Qubit 3.0 fluorometer, sized with a Bioanalyzer 2100, and then quantified again using the KAPA Library Quantification kit. A separate single-read 150-cycle Illumina NextSeq 550 flow cell was used to sequence each immunoSEQ 96-well plate. In the paper's pipeline: Because the immunoSEQ output held only junctional sequences and lacked quality scores, the filtering could not match the filtering applied to full-length reads. To assign V/J genes and CDR3, sequences were annotated against IMGT germline references using PyIR, a Python wrapper for IgBLAST v1.9. Reads were removed for weak V/J assignments (E-value above 1e-6), missing CDR3, stop codons, out-of-frame junctions, or ambiguous translated residues. V3J clonotypes were defined as sequences sharing an identical inferred V gene, J gene, and CDR3 amino acid sequence. Percentage overlap between repertoires was computed as shared unique clonotypes divided by the size of the smaller repertoire. Richness of each repertoire was evaluated using RTK rarefaction, the Chao1 estimator, and Recon v2.1 estimates of unobserved clonotypes. Generation probabilities were computed with OLGA for all TCRbeta clonotypes obtained by the gDNA method from a handful of donors. In its TCRdb copy, this immuneACCESS table keeps in-frame sequences only and misses some clones. Where compared with another copy, unresolved V genes explain less than half of these, and the others have no known cause. V and J calls and clone size are as listed in that table; D and trimming were resolved from the DNA. Present in this sample are about a million clones, roughly 80% of which were seen just once. The ten largest clonotypes hold 1.4% to 1.5% of the sample.

The donors were healthy, HIV-negative adults who had no recently reported acute infections or vaccinations. All donors were Caucasian adults living in Nashville, Tennessee, USA. CD4+ T cells were enriched by magnetic negative selection; naive cells were then positively selected on CD45RA, and the negative fraction formed the memory subset. After blood collection by leukapheresis, PBMCs were isolated using Ficoll-Histopaque density gradient centrifugation and then cryopreserved in the vapor phase of liquid nitrogen. Analytical flow cytometry was used to check the purity and quantity of each magnetically sorted T cell population. Genomic DNA was isolated from every sorted fraction and measured by UV absorbance on a Nanodrop 2000c. These data originate in a study of shared clonotypes between healthy human individuals (dated by TCRdb to the early 2020s). Regarding the research as a whole: The cohort comprised a couple of women and three men aged 18 to 49 years. For each donor, CD4 naive and CD4 memory were each run on three plates, CD8 naive on two plates, and CD8 memory on one plate. The study deeply sequenced blood TCR repertoires of about 5 healthy adults to estimate repertoire size and the extent of clonotype sharing between individuals. To increase sequencing depth and limit assay-specific biases, different laboratories used diverse techniques to prepare libraries and sequence TCR repertoires. Between about 0.94 and 8.9 billion PBMCs per donor were obtained by leukapheresis.

What the study reported, not specific to this receptor: Sampling was limited to blood, and TCR repertoires in tissue likely differ from TCR repertoires in blood. Estimated clonotype richness was generally larger for naive than for memory subsets. Across a handful of donors, 5% to 6% of naive CD4, 3% to 3.5% of naive CD8, under 2.5% of memory CD4, and 0.4% to 0.45% of memory CD8 clonotypes were shared. The genetic and exposure-history diversity represented was limited by the small number of donors. Pairwise subsampling indicated that sequencing depth was expected to affect the degree of clonotype sharing among donors. Compared with non-shared clonotypes, the clonotypes found in all four sorted-subset donors had higher generation probabilities. Incomplete sequencing was indicated by rarefaction of sorted-subset datasets, despite the large sequencing depth.

From cysteine to phenylalanine, the CDR3 is 13 amino acids long. Here the CDR3 DNA is all that survives: 39 bases in frame from base 1. From the germline V gene, CDR1 is SGHDT and CDR2 is YYEEEE. V is shortened by 4 bases, J by 5 bases, and the region joining them spans 9 bases. The chain is made from TRBV5-6 and TRBJ2-2; matching of 5 bases hints at TRBD2 as the D gene. The TCR sequence derives from a man between 18 and 35 years old in good health. The sequenced sample consisted of memory CD4+ T cells sorted from blood. In the paper's terms, the cell subset or site label means: CD45RA-negative fraction. DNA sequence: TGTGCCAGCAGCCCTAGAGGGACCGGGGAGCTGTTTTTT. Protein translation: CASSPRGTGELFF.